These 11 T cell receptor beta chains were sequenced from one sample in a study of blood T cell repertoires in COVID-19. Produced via immunoSEQ multiplex PCR; TCRdb's table is partial and in-frame only. In the table there are about 70,000 clones, 85% to 90% of which are singletons. The sample comprised peripheral blood. Receptors were obtained from a man aged 60 to 69 with acute or convalescent COVID-19.

CDR3 residues: CASRIRNRAWDTEAFF. CDR3 DNA: TGTGCCAGTAGGATCAGGAACAGGGCGTGGGACACTGAAGCTTTCTTT. The chain uses TRBV19 and TRBJ1-1; D is possibly TRBD1 (6 bases). V was clipped by 6 bases and J by 3 bases, with 20 bases between them. The CDR3 contains 16 residues. Germline V gene lookup returns CDR1 LNHDA and CDR2 SQIVND (reference sequence).

The CDR3 is CASSPKERGSNEKLFF. For the CDR3, the DNA is TGCGCCAGCAGTCCGAAAGAGCGGGGAAGTAATGAAAAACTGTTTTTT. The chain joins TRBV23-1 to TRBJ1-4; no definite D call. Being an ORF, TRBV23-1 has a function that is uncertain. Trimming stripped 4 bases from V and 4 bases from J, with 16 bases between. The CDR3 loop spans 16 amino acids.

V usage is TRBV4-2 and J usage is TRBJ2-2; 8 bases map to TRBD2. Germline V lookup: CDR1 LGHNA, CDR2 YNFKEQ. The CDR3 covers 17 residues. V shed 4 bases, J shed 0 bases, and the junction held 7 bases outside the gene matches. The CDR3 DNA follows: TGTGCCAGCAGCCGTCGGCGCGGGGGGACGAACACCGGGGAGCTGTTTTTT. It codes for CASSRRRGGTNTGELFF.

This clone was picked up a small number of times. The CDR3 bases are TGTGCCAGCAGCGATACAGGGGAGCCGGGCTATGGCTACACCTTC. Translated, it gives CASSDTGEPGYGYTF. This rearrangement joins TRBV7-9 to TRBJ1-2, with 7 bases matching TRBD1. This CDR3 is built from 15 residues. CDR1 and CDR2 from the germline V gene are SEHNR and FQNEAQ (reference sequence). The V and J ends lost 5 bases and 4 bases, in that order; junction bases with no gene match: 10.

This clone was counted once. This chain connects TRBV7-3 to TRBJ2-2, with D possibly matching TRBD1 (6 bases). Germline V gives CDR1 SGHTA, CDR2 FQGTGA. This CDR3 comprises 15 residues. V dropped 5 bases and J dropped 2 bases, with 12 bases sitting between them. The CDR3 nucleotides read TGTGCCAGCAGCCCGGGACACAGTAACACCGGGGAGCTGTTTTTT. This gives the protein CASSPGHSNTGELFF.

This chain uses TRBV27 with TRBJ1-2; D not certain. Germline CDR1 MNHEY, CDR2 SMNVEV (reference sequence). V was shortened by 6 bases and J by 4 bases, with 21 bases between the two germline ends. The CDR3 totals 16 residues. CDR3 in DNA: TGTGCCAGCAGCATCTCCCCCCGCTCGGTCATCTATGGCTACACCTTC. The encoded protein is CASSISPRSVIYGYTF.

This chain joins TRBV2 and TRBJ1-1, with 7 bases that match TRBD1. Losses at the gene ends were 4 bases for V and 4 bases for J; bases not matched to a gene: 6. The CDR3 is 14 amino acids. CDR1 and CDR2 from the germline V gene are SNHLY and FYNNEI. This CDR3 is CASSVTGRSTEAFF. CDR3 bases: TGTGCCAGCAGTGTGACAGGGAGGAGCACTGAAGCTTTCTTT.

This chain links TRBV7-3 with TRBJ2-7; TRBD1 aligns across 9 bases. With V trimmed by 3 bases and J by 3 bases, 3 bases remained unmatched. Germline V CDR1 and CDR2: SGHTA, FQGTGA. CDR3 length: 14 amino acids. The CDR3 nucleotides are TGTGCCAGCAGCTTGGGACAGGGTAACTACGAGCAGTACTTC. This translates into CASSLGQGNYEQYF.

V usage is TRBV24-1 and J usage is TRBJ2-2, with 8 nucleotides matching TRBD1. Germline V CDR1 and CDR2: KGHDR, SFDVKD. V gave up 4 bases and J gave up 5 bases; unmatched junction bases: 8. The CDR3 extends over 16 amino acids. The CDR3 is CATSDGGQGATGELFF. CDR3 in DNA: TGTGCCACCAGTGACGGAGGGCAGGGGGCGACCGGGGAGCTGTTTTTT.

This clone was counted only a few times. V and J are TRBV12-3 or TRBV12-4 and TRBJ1-1; no reliable D call. The CDR3 is 11 residues long. Trimming took off 6 bases at V and 6 bases at J, with 8 bases between the two ends. In DNA form, the CDR3 reads TGTGCCAGCAGAAGCGGACCTGAAGCTTTCTTT. Protein sequence: CASRSGPEAFF.

Written as DNA, the CDR3 is TGTGCCACCCTCGAGACAGGGGGCGCGTCACCCCTCCACTTT. Protein: CATLETGGASPLHF. The chain uses TRBV2 and TRBJ1-6, with 10 bases aligning to TRBD1. Looked up from germline, CDR1 is SNHLY and CDR2 is FYNNEI. This CDR3 has 14 residues. Trimming at V came to 10 bases and at J to 10 bases, leaving 10 bases not matched to a gene.